What follows are 6 T cell receptor beta chains derived from one specimen sequenced in a study of CD8+ T cells in alopecia areata. Treatment indicated: oral pan-JAK inhibitor, 5-10 mg twice daily. Sequencing relied on a cDNA template that was reverse transcribed from extracted RNA. The repertoire was sequenced with immunoSEQ multiplex PCR; TCRdb's copy has only in-frame clones and lacks some. Of some 180,000 clones in the sample, less than 70% were seen once. The material was CD8+ T cells sorted from blood, obtained at week 24, from a patient treated with tofacitinib. The receptors shown here come from a human donor with alopecia areata.

This clone was seen a handful of times. The chain is built from TRBV29-1 and TRBJ2-5, with a weak D call TRBD1 (6 bases). V lost 1 base and J 2 bases, leaving 11 bases between the germline ends. The CDR3 length is 14 residues. Germline values: CDR1 SQVTM, CDR2 ANQGSEA. The CDR3 is CSVEGTALQETQYF. The DNA of the CDR3 is TGCAGCGTTGAAGGGACAGCCCTTCAAGAGACCCAGTACTTC.

The genes are TRBV19 and TRBJ1-5, with TRBD1 as a possible D gene (5 bases). Germline values: CDR1 LNHDA, CDR2 SQIVND (reference sequence). Trimming left V 7 bases short and J 5 bases short, with 15 bases between. The CDR3 contains 14 residues. Written as DNA, the CDR3 is TGTGCCAGTATGGGCGAGGGGATGGATCAGCCCCAGCATTTT. It specifies CASMGEGMDQPQHF.

This chain uses TRBV9 with TRBJ2-1; 10 bases align to TRBD2. This CDR3 contains 16 residues. Germline CDR1 and CDR2: SGDLS and YYNGEE. J gave up 9 bases and V 0 bases, and 9 bases lay outside the gene matches. CDR3: CASSVGSSGGATEQFF. Written as DNA, the CDR3 is TGTGCCAGCAGCGTAGGCTCCAGCGGGGGGGCCACTGAGCAGTTCTTC.

This chain joins TRBV9 and TRBJ2-1; 9 positions agree with TRBD1. V was pared by 4 bases and J by 9 bases, with 14 bases of the junction left unmatched. This CDR3 has 16 residues. Germline CDR1 reads SGDLS; CDR2 reads YYNGEE. The CDR3 spells CASSTGTGTGNLEQFF. The CDR3 DNA reads TGTGCCAGCAGCACAGGTACCGGGACAGGGAACCTTGAGCAGTTCTTC.

The rearrangement uses TRBV9 and TRBJ1-6; D may be TRBD1 (5 bases). Germline values: CDR1 SGDLS, CDR2 YYNGEE. CDR3 length: 14 residues. V lost 3 bases to trimming and J lost 8 bases, with 12 bases between them. The CDR3 region has the DNA TGTGCCAGCAGCGAGGGGCAAGGGGATTCACCCCTCCACTTT. The encoded protein is CASSEGQGDSPLHF.

This sequence joins TRBV5-1 and TRBJ1-2; D uncertain. The ends were cut back, 4 bases at V and 13 bases at J, with 20 bases in the middle. Germline CDR1 SGHRS, CDR2 YFSETQ. The CDR3 covers 13 residues. CDR3 in DNA: TGCGCCAGCAGCACCGTGGGGATAAAGGACGTCACCTTC. Protein product: CASSTVGIKDVTF. Variable domain in full (rest from reference TRBV5-1 and TRBJ1-2): KAGVTQTPRYLIKTRGQQVTLSCSPISGHRSVSWYQQTPGQGLQFLFEYFSETQRNKGNFPGRFSGRQFSNSRSEMNVSTLELGDSALYLCASSTVGIKDVTFGSGTRLTVV.